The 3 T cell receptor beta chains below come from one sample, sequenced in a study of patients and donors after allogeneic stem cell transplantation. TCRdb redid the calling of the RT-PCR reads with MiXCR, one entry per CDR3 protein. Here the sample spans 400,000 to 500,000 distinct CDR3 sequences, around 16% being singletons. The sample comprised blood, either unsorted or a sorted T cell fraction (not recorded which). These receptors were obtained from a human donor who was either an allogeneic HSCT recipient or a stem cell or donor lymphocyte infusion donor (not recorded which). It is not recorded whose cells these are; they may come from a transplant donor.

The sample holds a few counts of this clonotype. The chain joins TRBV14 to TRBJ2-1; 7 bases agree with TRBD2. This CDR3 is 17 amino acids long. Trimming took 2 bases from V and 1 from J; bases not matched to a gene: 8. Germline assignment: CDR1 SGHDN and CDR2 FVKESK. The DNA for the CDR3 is TGTGCCAGCAGCCAAAGCGGGATCGCGGGGTCCTACAATGAGCAGTTCTTC. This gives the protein CASSQSGIAGSYNEQFF.

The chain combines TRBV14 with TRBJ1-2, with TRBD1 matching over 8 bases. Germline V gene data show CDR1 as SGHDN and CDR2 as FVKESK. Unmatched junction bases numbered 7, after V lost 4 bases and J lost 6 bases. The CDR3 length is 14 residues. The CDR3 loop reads CASSPWTGRHGYTF. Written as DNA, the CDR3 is TGTGCCAGCAGCCCTTGGACAGGGAGACATGGCTACACCTTC.

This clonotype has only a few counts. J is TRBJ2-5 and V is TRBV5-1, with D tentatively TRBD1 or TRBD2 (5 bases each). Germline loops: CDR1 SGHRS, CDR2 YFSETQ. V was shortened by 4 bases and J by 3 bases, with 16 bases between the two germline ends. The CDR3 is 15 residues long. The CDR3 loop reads CASSPTGTSEETQYF. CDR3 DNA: TGCGCCAGCAGCCCGACCGGGACGTCGGAAGAGACCCAGTACTTC.